The 2 T cell receptor beta chains below all came from one sample that was sequenced in a study of blood T cell repertoires in COVID-19. Sequencing was performed with immunoSEQ multiplex PCR; in TCRdb, only in-frame clones are kept and a portion is missing. The repertoire has hundreds of thousands of clones, over 75% of them found once; the top ten carry around 9.5%. What was sequenced was PBMCs or T cells enriched from blood (not recorded which). These TCRs come from a woman aged 35 to 49 who had recovered from COVID-19.

The table lists this clone with a count of one. V and J are TRBV11-3 and TRBJ2-7; 8 nucleotides match TRBD1. The CDR3 covers 14 residues. V trimming: 6 bases; J trimming: 2 bases; junction bases outside the gene matches: 6. Germline assignment: CDR1 SGHNT and CDR2 YENEEA. CDR3 loop: CASSNPGGPYEQYF. CDR3 nucleotide sequence: TGTGCCAGCAGTAACCCAGGGGGCCCCTACGAGCAGTACTTC.

The chain employs TRBV29-1 and TRBJ1-1, with D uncertain. There are 12 residues in the CDR3. Between the trimmed V and J ends, which lost 4 bases and 6 bases, there was a span of 12 bases. Per the germline V gene, CDR1 is SQVTM and CDR2 is ANQGSEA. CDR3 coding DNA: TGCAGCGTTGTATTCGCGATCTCTGAAGCTTTCTTT. Its protein is CSVVFAISEAFF.